This TCR beta chain was recorded in a study of regulatory T cells in long-lasting Graves disease. This CDR3 region has 15 residues. The germline gives CDR1 SEHNR, CDR2 FQNEAQ (reference sequence). The germline V and J ends were trimmed by 5 bases and 4 bases, with 18 bases remaining between them. The sample holds many counts of this clonotype. Building the TCR beta libraries relied on iRepertoire HTBI primers, and CDR3 regions underwent Arm-PCR. TCRdb re-called the multiplex PCR reads with MiXCR, one entry per CDR3 protein. This table has approximately 390,000 distinct CDR3 sequences, 15% to 20% appearing once. The sample's time point: newly diagnosed GD, antithyroid drugs for less than 3 months. Construction of the TCR library relied on RNA isolated from PBMCs. This same sample was also part of a study on T cells in Graves' hyperthyroidism and ophthalmopathy. That work adds: By a 13 V-J model, ophthalmopathy was set apart from stable hyperthyroidism.

The TCR originated in a woman younger than 30 with Graves disease. The chain carries TRBV7-9 and TRBJ2-7; a weak D match, TRBD1 (7 bases). Sequenced here: peripheral blood mononuclear cells (PBMCs), sampled at new diagnosis, from a patient treated with antithyroid drugs. As DNA, the CDR3 is TGTGCCAGCAGCCCGACAAGGCAGGGGGGTTACGAGCAGTACTTC. This translates into CASSPTRQGGYEQYF.